What follows is one TCR beta chain and its context. This entry comes from a study of blood T cell repertoires in COVID-19. Study context: Italy, Spain and the United States were the sources of the convalescent and acute COVID-19 samples.

J gave up 2 bases and V 3 bases, and 10 bases lay outside the gene matches. The CDR3 is made up of 19 amino acids. CDR1 is SGHRS and CDR2 is YFSETQ in the germline V gene. Only in-frame clones appear in the TCRdb table, and some are missing; sequencing was by immunoSEQ multiplex PCR. The data contain some 100,000 clones, approximately 81% of them singletons. The sequence was collected from a man older than 75 with active or convalescent COVID-19. Sequencing input: peripheral blood. The gene calls are TRBV5-1 and TRBJ2-6; TRBD1 agrees at 11 bases. The CDR3 loop reads CASSSSPGQGDTGANVLTF. The CDR3 bases are TGCGCCAGCAGCTCTAGTCCGGGACAGGGGGATACTGGGGCCAACGTCCTGACTTTC. Full variable domain (rest looked up from reference TRBV5-1 and TRBJ2-6): KAGVTQTPRYLIKTRGQQVTLSCSPISGHRSVSWYQQTPGQGLQFLFEYFSETQRNKGNFPGRFSGRQFSNSRSEMNVSTLELGDSALYLCASSSSPGQGDTGANVLTFGAGSRLTVL.